A selection of T cell receptor beta chains follows, all from one sample in a study of persistence of HIV-infected CD4 T cells. TCRdb keeps only in-frame clones here, not all; method: immunoSEQ multiplex PCR. The table records over 30,000 clones, 82% of them present only once. These TCRs' antigens remain unknown. Sequences were derived from cultured CD4+ T cells from PBMCs, sampled from a patient who received antiretroviral therapy. These receptor sequences come from an adult with HIV. The donor label of this sample is uncertain. CDR3s include the opening cysteine and the closing phenylalanine or tryptophan. Fields, in order: D gene, V gene, J gene, clone size, CDR3 DNA, CDR3 protein. The D gene is left open where the match is weak. The size field is filled for only some rows; it gives once, few, many or a size class.

D: -
V: TRBV20-1
J: TRBJ2-4
size: few
DNA: TGCAGTGCCTACATTCAGGGAATTCAGTACTTC
CDR3: CSAYIQGIQYF

D: TRBD2
V: TRBV10-1
J: TRBJ2-1
size: -
DNA: TGCGCCAGCAGCGGAGGACTAGCGGGGGGGCCCTCCTACAATGAGCAGTTCTTC
CDR3: CASSGGLAGGPSYNEQFF

D: TRBD1
V: TRBV28
J: TRBJ1-3
size: -
DNA: TGTGCCAGCAGTGGGGACAGCCGAAACACCATATATTTT
CDR3: CASSGDSRNTIYF

D: -
V: TRBV18
J: TRBJ1-5
size: -
DNA: TGTGCCAGCTCACTCCTCCAAAATCAGCCCCAGCATTTT
CDR3: CASSLLQNQPQHF

D: TRBD1
V: TRBV19
J: TRBJ2-7
size: -
DNA: TGTGCCAGTACCCCCACCTCGGACAGGGTAGAGCAGTACTTC
CDR3: CASTPTSDRVEQYF

D: TRBD1
V: TRBV11-3
J: TRBJ1-2
size: -
DNA: TGTGCCAGCAGCTTACAAGGGACAGGGGAAGGCTACACCTTC
CDR3: CASSLQGTGEGYTF

D: -
V: TRBV19
J: TRBJ2-2
size: -
DNA: TGTGCCAGCAAAAGGGCGGCCGGGGAGCTGTTTTTT
CDR3: CASKRAAGELFF

D: TRBD1
V: TRBV5-1
J: TRBJ1-2
size: -
DNA: TGCGCCAGCAGCTTAAGACAGGGTAACTATGGCTACACCTTC
CDR3: CASSLRQGNYGYTF

D: -
V: TRBV7-8
J: TRBJ1-5
size: few
DNA: TGTGCCAGCAGCTTGGGACACGGAGGCAATCAGCCCCAGCATTTT
CDR3: CASSLGHGGNQPQHF

D: -
V: TRBV18
J: TRBJ1-6
size: once
DNA: TGTGCCAGCTCGTTCGACCACGATTCACCCCTCCACTTT
CDR3: CASSFDHDSPLHF

D: TRBD2
V: TRBV30
J: TRBJ2-3
size: -
DNA: TGTGCCTGGAGCGCCACTAGCGGGGGGGCAGATACGCAGTATTTT
CDR3: CAWSATSGGADTQYF

D: -
V: TRBV6-5
J: TRBJ2-1
size: -
DNA: TGTGCCAGCAGGGCAGGGGACACGGGCTACAATGAGCAGTTCTTC
CDR3: CASRAGDTGYNEQFF

D: -
V: TRBV4-1
J: TRBJ2-2
size: once
DNA: TGCGCCAGCAGCCAAAGCCGAAACACCGGGGAGCTGTTTTTT
CDR3: CASSQSRNTGELFF

D: TRBD1
V: TRBV10-3
J: TRBJ1-2
size: -
DNA: TGTGCCGTCAATGGAGGGGGCATAGATGGCTACACCTTC
CDR3: CAVNGGGIDGYTF

D: TRBD1
V: TRBV5-1
J: TRBJ2-1
size: -
DNA: TGCGCCAGCAGGAGACAGGGGGCAAGAGGTGAGCAGTTCTTC
CDR3: CASRRQGARGEQFF

D: -
V: TRBV14
J: TRBJ1-1
size: -
DNA: TGTGCCAGCAGCCTAGCTATTACAGGGAACACTGAAGCTTTCTTT
CDR3: CASSLAITGNTEAFF

D: TRBD2
V: TRBV18
J: TRBJ2-3
size: -
DNA: TGTGCCAGCTCACTAGCGGGGGGAAAAGATACGCAGTATTTT
CDR3: CASSLAGGKDTQYF